This TCR beta chain originates from a study of somatic reversion in DOCK8 deficiency (dated by TCRdb to about 2020). For the study in its entirety: In the study, T cell receptor beta repertoires were compared across three groups: DOCK8-deficient patients, DOCK8-revertant patients and healthy volunteers. The study examined how somatic reversion of pathogenic DOCK8 variants changes lymphocyte differentiation and function in DOCK8 deficiency. DOCK8-deficient patients in the study had been reported previously.

The healthy control blood was obtained from volunteer donors, who were supplied by blood services in Australia and France. Genomic DNA for TCR repertoire analysis was isolated either from whole blood samples or from PBMCs. This clonotype occurred a few times. The specificity of this receptor is unknown. No much larger clone exists at a distance of one base, and base qualities are not known. The research as a whole found: The methods did not state, for each individual sample, whether the source material was whole blood or PBMCs.

Library preparation was by multiplex PCR. TRB libraries were generated by one-step amplicon PCR from around 99 ng genomic DNA using EuroClonality-NGS primers. Sequencing of TRB amplicons was performed on Illumina MiSeq instruments using 2 x 250 bp version 2 chemistry. The study's processing was this. IMGT/HighV-QUEST was used for primary TRB sequence analysis and V(D)J annotation. Repertoire diversity and composition were evaluated with VDJtools after removing nonfunctional clones and downsampling for comparisons between samples. The public reads were reanalyzed by TCRdb: fastp trimming at Q25, MiXCR alignment, in-frame beta chains only. Rows with one shared CDR3 protein collapse into an entry with the most common genes and DNA. These V and J calls derive from TCRdb rather than the authors' analysis. The sample contains 2,700 or so distinct CDR3 sequences, less than 30% of them found a single time. The leading ten clones occupy 9% to 9.5% of the sample.

CDR1 is given as SGHTA and CDR2 as FQGTGA, both from the germline V gene. The junction carries 13 bases between V and J, which are trimmed by 0 bases and 5 bases respectively. The CDR3 numbers 15 residues from cysteine through phenylalanine. Only the CDR3 DNA stays, 45 bases, in frame from base 1. The chain is encoded by TRBV7-3 joined to TRBJ1-1, with the D gene call left open. This TCR was recovered from a human donor in good health. Sample: peripheral blood. The CDR3: CASSLTQVSQTEAFF. In nucleotides, the sequence is TGTGCCAGCAGCTTAACTCAGGTCTCCCAGACTGAAGCTTTCTTT.